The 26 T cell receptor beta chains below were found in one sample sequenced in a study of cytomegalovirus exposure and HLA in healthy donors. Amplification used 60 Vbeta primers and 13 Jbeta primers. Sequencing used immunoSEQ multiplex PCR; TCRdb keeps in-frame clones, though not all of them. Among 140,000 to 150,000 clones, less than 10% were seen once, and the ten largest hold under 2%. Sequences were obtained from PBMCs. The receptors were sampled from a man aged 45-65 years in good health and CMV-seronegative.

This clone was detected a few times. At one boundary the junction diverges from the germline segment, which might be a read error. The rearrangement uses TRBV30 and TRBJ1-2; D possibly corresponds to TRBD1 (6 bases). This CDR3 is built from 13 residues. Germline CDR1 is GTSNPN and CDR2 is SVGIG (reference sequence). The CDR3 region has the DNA TGTGCCTGGAGTGTACAACCGGGGACAATATGGCTTTTC. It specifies CAWSVQPGTIWLF. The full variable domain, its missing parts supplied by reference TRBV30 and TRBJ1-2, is SQTIHQWPATLVQPVGSPLSLECTVEGTSNPNLYWYRQAAGRGLQLLFYSVGIGQISSEVPQNLSASRPQDRQFILSSKKLLLSDSGFYLCAWSVQPGTIWLFGSGTRLTVV.

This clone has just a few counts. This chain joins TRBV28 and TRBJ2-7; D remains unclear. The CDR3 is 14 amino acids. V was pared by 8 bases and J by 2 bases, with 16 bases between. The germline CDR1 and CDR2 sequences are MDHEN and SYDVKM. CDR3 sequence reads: CASRVGSPPYEQYF. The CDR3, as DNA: TGTGCCAGCCGGGTAGGCTCTCCCCCCTACGAGCAGTACTTC.

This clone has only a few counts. The CDR3 loop is CASSYDRQGKHGYTF. CDR3 DNA sequence: TGTGCCAGCAGTTACGATCGACAGGGGAAGCATGGCTACACCTTC. V gene TRBV6-5 combines with J gene TRBJ1-2, with 8 nucleotides matching TRBD1. Germline assignment: CDR1 MNHEY and CDR2 SVGAGI. The CDR3 consists of 15 residues. V was pared by 2 bases and J by 6 bases, with 8 bases of the junction left unmatched.

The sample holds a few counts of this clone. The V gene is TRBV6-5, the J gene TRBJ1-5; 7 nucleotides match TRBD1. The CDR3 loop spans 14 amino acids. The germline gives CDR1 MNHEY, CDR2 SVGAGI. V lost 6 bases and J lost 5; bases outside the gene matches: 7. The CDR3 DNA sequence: TGTGCCAGCAGCCGCACCAGGGGGGATCAGCCCCAGCATTTT. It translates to CASSRTRGDQPQHF.

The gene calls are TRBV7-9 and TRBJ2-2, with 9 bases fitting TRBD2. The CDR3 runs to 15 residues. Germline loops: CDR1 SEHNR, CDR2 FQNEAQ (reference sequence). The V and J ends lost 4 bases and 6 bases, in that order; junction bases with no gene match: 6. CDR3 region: CASSYIAGVPGELFF. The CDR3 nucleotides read TGTGCCAGCAGCTATATAGCGGGAGTCCCCGGGGAGCTGTTTTTT.

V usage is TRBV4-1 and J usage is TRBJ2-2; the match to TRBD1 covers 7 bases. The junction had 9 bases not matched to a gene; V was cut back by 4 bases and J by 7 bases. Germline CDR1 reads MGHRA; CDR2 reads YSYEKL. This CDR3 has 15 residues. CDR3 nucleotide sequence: TGCGCCAGCAGCCGGTTACAGGGGTTTGACGGGGAGCTGTTTTTT. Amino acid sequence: CASSRLQGFDGELFF.

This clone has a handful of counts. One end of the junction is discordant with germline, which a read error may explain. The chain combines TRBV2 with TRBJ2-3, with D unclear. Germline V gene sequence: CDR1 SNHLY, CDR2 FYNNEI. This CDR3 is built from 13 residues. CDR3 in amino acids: CASSSENTDAQYF. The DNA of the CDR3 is TGTGCCAGCAGTTCTGAAAACACAGATGCGCAGTATTTT.

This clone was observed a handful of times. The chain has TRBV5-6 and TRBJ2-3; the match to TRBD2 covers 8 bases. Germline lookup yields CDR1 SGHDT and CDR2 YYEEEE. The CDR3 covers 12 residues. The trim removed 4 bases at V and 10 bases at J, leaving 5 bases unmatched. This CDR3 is CASSPGLAAQYF. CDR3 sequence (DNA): TGTGCCAGCAGCCCCGGACTAGCCGCGCAGTATTTT.

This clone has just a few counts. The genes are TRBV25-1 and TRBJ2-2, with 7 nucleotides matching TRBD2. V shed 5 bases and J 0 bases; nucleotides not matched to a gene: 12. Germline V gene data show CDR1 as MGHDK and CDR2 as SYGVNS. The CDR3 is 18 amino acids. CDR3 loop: CASSRGASGASNTGELFF. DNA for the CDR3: TGTGCCAGCAGTCGCGGTGCTAGCGGAGCCTCGAACACCGGGGAGCTGTTTTTT.

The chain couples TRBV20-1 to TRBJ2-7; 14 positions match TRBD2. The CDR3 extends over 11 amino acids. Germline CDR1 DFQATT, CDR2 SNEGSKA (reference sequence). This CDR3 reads CSGTSGSGQYF. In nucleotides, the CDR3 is TGCAGCGGGACTAGCGGGAGTGGGCAGTACTTC.

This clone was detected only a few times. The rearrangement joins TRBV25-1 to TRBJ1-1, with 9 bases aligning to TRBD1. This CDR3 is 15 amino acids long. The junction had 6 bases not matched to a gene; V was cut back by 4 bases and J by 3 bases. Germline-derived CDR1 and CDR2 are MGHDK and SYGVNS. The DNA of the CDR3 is TGTGCCAGCAGTGTCCGACAGGGGGGCGACACTGAAGCTTTCTTT. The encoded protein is CASSVRQGGDTEAFF.

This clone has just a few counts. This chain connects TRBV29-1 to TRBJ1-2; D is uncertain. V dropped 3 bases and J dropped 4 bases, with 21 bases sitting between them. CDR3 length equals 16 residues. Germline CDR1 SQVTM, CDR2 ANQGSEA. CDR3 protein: CSVDSLMRRGVYGYTF. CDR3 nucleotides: TGCAGCGTTGACTCCCTGATGAGGCGCGGGGTCTATGGCTACACCTTC.

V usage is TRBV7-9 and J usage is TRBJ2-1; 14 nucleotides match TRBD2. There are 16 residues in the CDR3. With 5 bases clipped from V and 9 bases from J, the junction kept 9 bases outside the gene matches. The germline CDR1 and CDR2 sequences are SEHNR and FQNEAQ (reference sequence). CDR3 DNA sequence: TGTGCCAGCAGCAGAGGGGGACTAGCGGGAGCAGGTGAGCAGTTCTTC. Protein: CASSRGGLAGAGEQFF. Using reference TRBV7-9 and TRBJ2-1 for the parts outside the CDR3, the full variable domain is DTGVSQNPRHKITKRGQNVTFRCDPISEHNRLYWYRQTLGQGPEFLTYFQNEAQLEKSRLLSDRFSAERPKGSFSTLEIQRTEQGDSAMYLCASSRGGLAGAGEQFFGPGTRLTVL.

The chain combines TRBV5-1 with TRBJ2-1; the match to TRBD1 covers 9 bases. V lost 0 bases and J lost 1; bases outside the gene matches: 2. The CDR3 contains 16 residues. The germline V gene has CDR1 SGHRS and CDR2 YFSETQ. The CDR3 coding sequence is TGCGCCAGCAGCTTGGTAGGACAGGGGTCCTACAATGAGCAGTTCTTC. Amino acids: CASSLVGQGSYNEQFF.

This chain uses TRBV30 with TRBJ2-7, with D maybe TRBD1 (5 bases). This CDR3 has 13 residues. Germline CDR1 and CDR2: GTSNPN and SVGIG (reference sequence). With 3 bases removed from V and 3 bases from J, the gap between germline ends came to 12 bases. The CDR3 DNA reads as TGTGCCTGGAGCTTGGGGCGGTTCTACGAGCAGTACTTC. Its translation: CAWSLGRFYEQYF.

In nucleotides, the CDR3 is TGTGCCATCGTGGACTCAAACACCGGGGAGCTGTTTTTT. Protein product: CAIVDSNTGELFF. This chain links TRBV10-3 with TRBJ2-2, with a possible D match to TRBD2 (5 bases). Between the trimmed V and J ends, which lost 8 bases and 2 bases, there was a span of 9 bases. CDR3 length: 13 amino acids. CDR1 is ENHRY, CDR2 SYGVKD, per germline.

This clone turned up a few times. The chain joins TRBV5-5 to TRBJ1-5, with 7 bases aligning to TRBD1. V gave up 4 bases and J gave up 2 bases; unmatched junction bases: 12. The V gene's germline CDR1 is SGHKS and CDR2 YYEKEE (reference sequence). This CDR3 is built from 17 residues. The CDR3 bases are TGTGCCAGCAGCCCACAAACACAGGGGATCCGCAATCAGCCCCAGCATTTT. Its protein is CASSPQTQGIRNQPQHF. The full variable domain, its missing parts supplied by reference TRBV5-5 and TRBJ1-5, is DAGVTQSPTHLIKTRGQQVTLRCSPISGHKSVSWYQQVLGQGPQFIFQYYEKEERGRGNFPDRFSARQFPNYSSELNVNALLLGDSALYLCASSPQTQGIRNQPQHFGDGTRLSIL.

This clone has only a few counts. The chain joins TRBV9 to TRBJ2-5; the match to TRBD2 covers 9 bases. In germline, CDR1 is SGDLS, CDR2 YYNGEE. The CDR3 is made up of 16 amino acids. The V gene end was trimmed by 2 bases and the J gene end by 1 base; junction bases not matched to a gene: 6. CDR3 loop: CASSVGSGGTQETQYF. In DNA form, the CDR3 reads TGTGCCAGCAGCGTTGGCAGCGGGGGGACCCAAGAGACCCAGTACTTC.

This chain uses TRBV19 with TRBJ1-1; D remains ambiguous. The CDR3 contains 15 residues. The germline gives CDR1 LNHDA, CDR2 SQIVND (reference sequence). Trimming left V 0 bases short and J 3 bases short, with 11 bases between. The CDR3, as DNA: TGTGCCAGTAGTATAGATCTTGGGCGGGACACTGAAGCTTTCTTT. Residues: CASSIDLGRDTEAFF.

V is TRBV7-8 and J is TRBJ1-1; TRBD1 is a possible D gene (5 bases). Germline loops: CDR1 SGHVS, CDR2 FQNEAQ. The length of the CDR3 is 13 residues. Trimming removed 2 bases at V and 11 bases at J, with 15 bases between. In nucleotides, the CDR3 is TGTGCCAGCAGCTTACTCCTGGGGGGTTTTGCTTTCTTT. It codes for CASSLLLGGFAFF.

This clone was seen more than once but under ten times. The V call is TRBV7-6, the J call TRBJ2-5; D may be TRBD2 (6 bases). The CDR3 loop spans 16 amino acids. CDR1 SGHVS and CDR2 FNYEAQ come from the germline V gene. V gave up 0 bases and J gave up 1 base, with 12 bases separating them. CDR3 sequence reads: CASSLARIAVQETQYF. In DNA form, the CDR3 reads TGTGCCAGCAGCTTAGCGCGAATAGCGGTCCAAGAGACCCAGTACTTC.

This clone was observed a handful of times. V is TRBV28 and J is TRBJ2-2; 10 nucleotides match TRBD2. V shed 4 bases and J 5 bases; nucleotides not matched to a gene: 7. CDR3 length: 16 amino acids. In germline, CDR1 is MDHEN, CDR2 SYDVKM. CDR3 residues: CASSSPSGGGTGELFF. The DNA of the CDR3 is TGTGCCAGCAGTTCCCCTAGCGGGGGTGGGACCGGGGAGCTGTTTTTT.

The CDR3 protein is CASSLDVSVETQYF. The CDR3 region has the DNA TGTGCCAGCAGCTTAGATGTGAGTGTGGAGACCCAGTACTTC. The chain carries TRBV7-9 and TRBJ2-5, with unresolved D. Trimming shortened V by 1 base and J by 5 bases, and 11 bases separated the two germline ends. In germline, CDR1 is SEHNR, CDR2 FQNEAQ (reference sequence). The CDR3 extends over 14 amino acids.

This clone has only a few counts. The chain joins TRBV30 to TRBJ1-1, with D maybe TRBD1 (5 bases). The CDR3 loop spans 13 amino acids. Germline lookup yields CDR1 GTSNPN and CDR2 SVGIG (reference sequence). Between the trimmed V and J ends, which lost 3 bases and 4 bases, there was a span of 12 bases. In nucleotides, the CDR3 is TGTGCCTGGAGACAGGCGGCGCTCACTGAAGCTTTCTTT. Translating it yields CAWRQAALTEAFF.

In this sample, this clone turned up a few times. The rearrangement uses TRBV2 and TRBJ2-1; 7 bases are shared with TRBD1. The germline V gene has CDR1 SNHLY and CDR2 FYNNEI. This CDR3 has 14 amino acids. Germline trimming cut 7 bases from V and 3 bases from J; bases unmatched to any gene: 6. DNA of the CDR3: TGTGCCAGCATTCCCCGGGACAGCTACAATGAGCAGTTCTTC. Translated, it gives CASIPRDSYNEQFF.

CDR3 DNA sequence: TGTGCCAGCGGCGTAACAGGGCCAAGGACTGAAGCTTTCTTT. This codes for CASGVTGPRTEAFF. This rearrangement joins TRBV6-5 to TRBJ1-1; perhaps TRBD1 as D (6 bases). The CDR3 loop spans 14 amino acids. V was pared by 8 bases and J by 5 bases, with 18 bases between. Germline-derived CDR1 and CDR2 are MNHEY and SVGAGI.